The present TCR beta chain was sequenced within a study of cytomegalovirus exposure and HLA in healthy donors. Overall study context: Earlier sequencing of 150 million to 200 million T cells yielded roughly 120 million unique TCR beta sequences. Study findings and constraints: Specific recognition of CMV antigens was confirmed in vitro for a few chains (all CMV-associated). The study carried out a later analysis of TCR beta sequences. It associated approximately 16,000 of them with specific HLA alleles at a false discovery rate of 0.05. As a later analysis showed, several of the most significant clusters appeared to be linked to common viral pathogens.

V lost 3 bases and J lost 6, with 13 bases in between. Germline lookup yields CDR1 SGHTS and CDR2 YDEGEE. This CDR3 region has 14 residues. This clone has more than one count but fewer than ten. Its antigen remains unidentified. Both 60 Vbeta primers and 13 Jbeta primers went into the PCR. This table comes from immunoSEQ multiplex PCR, and its TCRdb copy is limited to in-frame clones, with some not included. The table records 130,000 or so clones, over 6.5% of them present only once. This clonotype originated in a woman in her forties in good health and CMV-seropositive. What was sequenced was PBMCs. The rearrangement links TRBV5-8 to TRBJ1-5, with a tentative D call TRBD1 (5 bases). The CDR3 DNA reads as TGTGCCAGCAGCTCTGACAGCGCCAGTCAGCCCCAGCATTTT. Protein product: CASSSDSASQPQHF.